These 10 T cell receptor beta chains share one sample of origin, sequenced in a study of T-cell reconstitution after alpha-beta-depleted transplantation in children. Unique molecular identifiers were incorporated into the prepared TCRbeta library. TCRdb reanalysed the PCR reads using MiXCR and keeps one entry per CDR3 protein. This sample has roughly 50,000 distinct CDR3 sequences, with approximately 43% found just once. This sample comprised PBMCs, mostly from graft donor cells, obtained 360 days after TCRalphabeta/CD19-depleted stem cell transplant. Receptors originate from a male patient aged 10 to 17 who had a stem cell transplant for acute lymphoblastic leukemia, so the T cells may come from the graft donor.

V usage is TRBV5-1 and J usage is TRBJ2-7, with D hard to call. This CDR3 comprises 12 residues. Germline values: CDR1 SGHRS, CDR2 YFSETQ. The V gene lost 3 bases and the J gene lost 6 bases, with 10 bases spanning the gap. The CDR3 loop reads CASSYPSGEQYF. CDR3 bases: TGCGCCAGCAGCTACCCCTCCGGCGAGCAGTACTTC.

The CDR3 here is CSAQDPGTEAFF. The CDR3 nucleotides are TGCAGCGCCCAGGATCCTGGCACTGAAGCTTTCTTT. V and J are TRBV29-1 and TRBJ1-1; no firm D call. Germline CDR1 SQVTM, CDR2 ANQGSEA. The CDR3 consists of 12 residues. Trimming cost V 7 bases and J 4 bases, with 13 bases left between them.

The rearrangement joins TRBV20-1 to TRBJ1-3; D remains unclear. With 5 bases removed from V and 7 bases from J, the gap between germline ends came to 12 bases. The CDR3 loop spans 12 amino acids. CDR1 DFQATT and CDR2 SNEGSKA come from the germline V gene (reference sequence). This CDR3 reads CSARWRANTIYF. The CDR3 DNA is TGCAGTGCTCGTTGGAGGGCCAACACCATATATTTT.

The V call is TRBV12-3 or TRBV12-4, the J call TRBJ1-4, with 8 positions matching TRBD1. The V and J ends lost 3 bases and 8 bases, in that order; junction bases with no gene match: 5. There are 14 residues in the CDR3. CDR3 coding DNA: TGTGCCAGCAGTTTGACAGGGGCCCTAGAAAAACTGTTTTTT. Translating it yields CASSLTGALEKLFF.

In nucleotides, the CDR3 is TGTGCCAGCAGCACCGGACAGGGGGGGATTTACAATGAGCAGTTCTTC. Protein: CASSTGQGGIYNEQFF. The V gene is TRBV7-8, the J gene TRBJ2-1; 10 nucleotides agree with TRBD1. CDR1 is SGHVS, CDR2 FQNEAQ, per germline. Trimming at V came to 5 bases and at J to 4 bases, leaving 8 bases not matched to a gene. CDR3 size: 16 residues.

This clonotype came up a few times. The V call is TRBV9, the J call TRBJ1-1; D not resolved. V lost 4 bases, J lost 0 bases, and 10 bases lay in between. The CDR3 runs 14 residues. The germline CDR1 and CDR2 sequences are SGDLS and YYNGEE. CDR3 protein: CASSPGLVNTEAFF. Here the CDR3 DNA reads TGTGCCAGCAGCCCCGGACTCGTGAACACTGAAGCTTTCTTT. The full variable domain, in which reference TRBV9 and TRBJ1-1 provide the parts outside the CDR3, is DSGVTQTPKHLITATGQRVTLRCSPRSGDLSVYWYQQSLDQGLQFLIQYYNGEERAKGNILERFSAQQFPDLHSELNLSSLELGDSALYFCASSPGLVNTEAFFGQGTRLTVV.

J is TRBJ2-3 and V is TRBV5-1; 15 positions match TRBD2. Germline CDR1 is SGHRS and CDR2 is YFSETQ. The CDR3 covers 16 residues. V lost 0 bases, J lost 9 bases, and 5 bases stayed unmatched. CDR3 protein: CASSLGTSGRARTQYF. The CDR3 bases are TGCGCCAGCAGCTTGGGGACTAGCGGGAGGGCCCGGACGCAGTATTTT.

The V and J genes are TRBV2 and TRBJ2-5; D gene ambiguous. Trimming removed 3 bases from V and 5 bases from J, with 7 bases in between. Per germline, CDR1 SNHLY and CDR2 FYNNEI. The CDR3 is 12 residues long. CDR3 protein: CASSENWETQYF. CDR3 bases: TGTGCCAGCAGTGAGAACTGGGAGACCCAGTACTTC.

V and J are TRBV5-1 and TRBJ2-3; maybe TRBD1 (6 bases). There are 14 residues in the CDR3. The V end was cut by 2 bases, the J end by 5 bases, with 12 bases between. Germline V gives CDR1 SGHRS, CDR2 YFSETQ. The CDR3 sequence: CASSFLGAIDTQYF. The CDR3 DNA is TGCGCCAGCAGCTTTTTGGGGGCGATAGATACGCAGTATTTT. Filled out from reference TRBV5-1 and TRBJ2-3, the complete variable domain reads KAGVTQTPRYLIKTRGQQVTLSCSPISGHRSVSWYQQTPGQGLQFLFEYFSETQRNKGNFPGRFSGRQFSNSRSEMNVSTLELGDSALYLCASSFLGAIDTQYFGPGTRLTVL.

The chain carries TRBV5-1 and TRBJ2-1; 7 bases match TRBD1. With 5 bases clipped from V and 6 bases from J, the junction kept 5 bases outside the gene matches. The CDR3 sequence is 13 residues long. CDR1 and CDR2 (germline): SGHRS, YFSETQ. The CDR3 DNA reads as TGCGCCAGCAGTCGACCAGGGGGCAATGAGCAGTTCTTC. This encodes CASSRPGGNEQFF.